Listed here are 27 T cell receptor beta chains from one sample, sequenced in a study of T cell responses to AZD1222 COVID-19 vaccine (dated by TCRdb to the early 2020s). According to the study, the label for this sample's time point signals: about 28 days (+/-7) after the second vaccine dose. To prepare the library, the immunoSEQ multiplex PCR assay was applied. Not all clones reach the TCRdb copy of this immuneACCESS table, which keeps in-frame sequences only. Checked studies attribute under half of the gap to unresolved V genes and leave the rest unexplained. The sample profile shows 150,000 to 200,000 clones; 92% of them were found once. The top ten hold around 0.98% of the sample. This material consisted of peripheral blood, taken 28 days after the second AZD1222 dose. These receptor sequences come from an adult who received the AZD1222 COVID-19 vaccine.

In regard to this clone: The same CDR3 also results from other DNA sequences found in this sample. This chain uses TRBV6-5 with TRBJ1-6, with D maybe TRBD1 (5 bases). Per germline, CDR1 MNHEY and CDR2 SVGAGI. Trimming left V 6 bases short and J 7 bases short, with 13 bases between. This CDR3 has 14 residues. Here the CDR3 reads CASSRDPENSPLHF. DNA for the CDR3: TGTGCCAGCAGCCGGGACCCGGAGAATTCACCCCTCCACTTT.

V usage is TRBV19 and J usage is TRBJ1-5; D is uncertain. CDR1 is LNHDA and CDR2 is SQIVND in the germline V gene (reference sequence). The V and J ends lost 6 bases and 2 bases respectively, with 14 bases between them. This CDR3 contains 15 residues. CDR3 sequence (DNA): TGTGCCAGTAGCCCGTCCAGTGGGCGCAATCAGCCCCAGCATTTT. Protein product: CASSPSSGRNQPQHF. The variable domain in full, completed from reference TRBV19 and TRBJ1-5, reads DGGITQSPKYLFRKEGQNVTLSCEQNLNHDAMYWYRQDPGQGLRLIYYSQIVNDFQKGDIAEGYSVSREKKESFPLTVTSAQKNPTAFYLCASSPSSGRNQPQHFGDGTRLSIL.

J is TRBJ1-6 and V is TRBV30, with D perhaps matching TRBD1 (5 bases). V was clipped by 0 bases and J by 0 bases, with 6 bases between them. The CDR3 extends over 15 amino acids. Germline CDR1 is GTSNPN and CDR2 is SVGIG (reference sequence). CDR3 bases: TGTGCCTGGAGTGTACAGGCCTCCTATAATTCACCCCTCCACTTT. It specifies CAWSVQASYNSPLHF.

V is TRBV7-2 and J is TRBJ2-7; no clear D. This CDR3 region has 11 residues. V lost 5 bases to trimming and J lost 4 bases, with 6 bases between them. CDR1 is SGHTA and CDR2 is FQGNSA in the germline V gene. CDR3 coding DNA: TGTGCCAGCAGCACGAAATACGAGCAGTACTTC. As protein: CASSTKYEQYF.

This sequence joins TRBV5-5 and TRBJ1-3; 8 bases match TRBD1. The CDR3 is made up of 14 amino acids. Germline CDR1 and CDR2: SGHKS and YYEKEE (reference sequence). V dropped 5 bases and J dropped 3; count of bases not matched to a gene: 4. For the CDR3, the DNA is TGTGCCAGCAGTTCTGGACAGGGTGGAAACACCATATATTTT. It codes for CASSSGQGGNTIYF.

This chain links TRBV25-1 with TRBJ1-4; unclear D gene. The CDR3 consists of 13 residues. V shed 11 bases and J shed 7 bases, with 17 bases lying between them. The V gene's germline CDR1 is MGHDK and CDR2 SYGVNS. This CDR3 reads CALGGVLGEKLFF. For the CDR3, the DNA is TGTGCCTTGGGTGGGGTATTGGGTGAAAAACTGTTTTTT.

The J gene is TRBJ1-6, the V gene TRBV18; 9 nucleotides match TRBD1. The V segment lost 2 bases and the J segment 8 bases; nucleotides outside the gene matches: 4. CDR3 length: 15 amino acids. Germline V gene data show CDR1 as KGHSH and CDR2 as LQKENI. In nucleotides, the CDR3 is TGTGCCAGCTCACCAAAAAGGGACAGGGATTCACCCCTCCACTTT. Its protein is CASSPKRDRDSPLHF.

This chain's CDR3 is CASSLTAGRENTEAFF. The CDR3 nucleotides are TGCGCCAGCAGCTTGACTGCGGGACGGGAGAACACTGAAGCTTTCTTT. The J gene is TRBJ1-1, the V gene TRBV5-1, with D possibly being TRBD1 (5 bases). The germline V and J ends were trimmed by 1 base and 1 base, with 14 bases remaining between them. Germline-derived CDR1 and CDR2 are SGHRS and YFSETQ. The CDR3 consists of 16 residues.

The chain employs TRBV5-4 and TRBJ2-1, with 7 bases that match TRBD1. From germline, CDR1 is SGHNT and CDR2 YYREEE (reference sequence). The trim removed 4 bases at V and 7 bases at J, leaving 5 bases unmatched. The CDR3 is 13 residues long. The CDR3 sequence is CASSTDRLNEQFF. In DNA form, the CDR3 reads TGTGCCAGCAGCACGGACAGGCTAAATGAGCAGTTCTTC.

This clone showed up just once. The rearrangement uses TRBV12-3 or TRBV12-4 and TRBJ1-5; possible D gene TRBD1, 5 bases. Trimming stripped 2 bases from V and 7 bases from J, with 9 bases between. The CDR3 totals 13 residues. CDR3 sequence: CASSLRDWQPQHF. CDR3 nucleotides: TGTGCCAGCAGTTTAAGGGACTGGCAGCCCCAGCATTTT.

This sequence joins TRBV7-5 and TRBJ2-3. TRBV7-5 is a documented pseudogene. The CDR3 sequence is 16 residues long. The CDR3 region has the DNA TGTGCCAGAAGCTTGAGGGACCGGCTGGCGGGAGATACGCAGTATTTT. This sequence encodes CARSLRDRLAGDTQYF.

This sequence joins TRBV7-8 and TRBJ1-1; D is unclear. CDR3 length: 15 amino acids. Trimming pared 1 base from V and 6 bases from J, leaving 15 bases between. Per the germline V gene, CDR1 is SGHVS and CDR2 is FQNEAQ. The DNA of the CDR3 is TGTGCCAGCAGCTTAGGCTTGGGCAGGTCCGCTGAAGCTTTCTTT. Encoded protein: CASSLGLGRSAEAFF.

The J gene is TRBJ1-1, the V gene TRBV6-5, with no clear D. From germline, CDR1 is MNHEY and CDR2 SVGAGI. CDR3 size: 13 residues. The V end lost 5 bases, the J end lost 1 base, and 8 bases lay between the germline ends. This chain's CDR3 is CASSPQANTEAFF. CDR3 sequence (DNA): TGTGCCAGCAGTCCCCAGGCGAACACTGAAGCTTTCTTT.

The gene calls are TRBV6-6 and TRBJ1-2, with 8 nucleotides matching TRBD1. Trimming at V came to 3 bases and at J to 0 bases, leaving 6 bases not matched to a gene. The germline V gene has CDR1 MNHNY and CDR2 SVGAGI (reference sequence). The CDR3 length is 16 residues. The CDR3 is CASSYGDRSANYGYTF. In DNA, the CDR3 is TGTGCCAGCAGTTATGGGGACAGGAGCGCTAACTATGGCTACACCTTC.

As to this clone: Other DNA sequences in the same sample also yield this CDR3. The V call is TRBV29-1, the J call TRBJ1-1; no definite D call. CDR1 and CDR2 from the germline V gene are SQVTM and ANQGSEA. The CDR3 is 11 amino acids. V was shortened by 4 bases and J by 0 bases, with 3 bases between the two germline ends. Here the CDR3 DNA reads TGCAGCGTTGGGGTGAACACTGAAGCTTTCTTT. Amino acid sequence: CSVGVNTEAFF.

V gene TRBV7-2 combines with J gene TRBJ2-7; D not resolved. Germline CDR1 and CDR2: SGHTA and FQGNSA. The CDR3 sequence is 12 residues long. V lost 1 base and J 1 base, leaving 2 bases between the germline ends. The CDR3 loop is CASSLGSYEQYF. CDR3 nucleotides: TGTGCCAGCAGCTTAGGATCCTACGAGCAGTACTTC.

The chain carries TRBV5-1 and TRBJ1-6; TRBD1 agrees at 10 bases. V was clipped by 4 bases and J by 9 bases; unmatched bases: 7. CDR3 length: 15 amino acids. Germline lookup yields CDR1 SGHRS and CDR2 YFSETQ. CDR3 sequence: CASSPPGQGTSPLHF. The CDR3 DNA follows: TGCGCCAGCAGCCCCCCGGGACAGGGGACTTCACCCCTCCACTTT.

The chain has TRBV5-4 and TRBJ1-4; tentative D call: TRBD1 (6 bases). The CDR3 is made up of 16 amino acids. In germline, CDR1 is SGHNT, CDR2 YYREEE (reference sequence). The V gene lost 4 bases and the J gene lost 0 bases, with 13 bases spanning the gap. The CDR3 region has the DNA TGTGCCAGCAGCCCGAAGACAGGAGCAACTAATGAAAAACTGTTTTTT. Its protein product is CASSPKTGATNEKLFF.

V and J are TRBV6-6 and TRBJ2-7; 10 nucleotides match TRBD2. Unmatched junction bases numbered 15, after V lost 5 bases and J lost 2 bases. The CDR3 spans 18 residues. CDR1 and CDR2 (germline): MNHNY, SVGAGI (reference sequence). CDR3 sequence reads: CASSRVAASGGVPYEQYF. The CDR3 nucleotides are TGTGCCAGCAGTCGTGTCGCGGCTAGCGGGGGCGTTCCCTACGAGCAGTACTTC.

This sequence joins TRBV12-3 or TRBV12-4 and TRBJ2-1; D not certain. V was clipped by 3 bases and J by 5 bases, with 2 bases between them. This CDR3 is 11 amino acids long. CDR3 sequence (DNA): TGTGCCAGCAGTTTGAACAATGAGCAGTTCTTC. Translation gives CASSLNNEQFF.

V and J are TRBV21-1 and TRBJ1-5. TRBV21-1 is assigned pseudogene status. The CDR3 length is 18 residues. DNA of the CDR3: TGTGCCAGCAGCGAACGACCTCAGGGGGGGGTTAGCAATCAGCCCCAGCATTTT. It codes for CASSERPQGGVSNQPQHF.

V gene TRBV19 combines with J gene TRBJ2-2; the D gene is possibly TRBD1 (6 bases). CDR3 length: 15 amino acids. The V gene lost 3 bases and the J gene lost 1 base, with 9 bases spanning the gap. Germline CDR1 reads LNHDA; CDR2 reads SQIVND (reference sequence). In DNA, the CDR3 is TGTGCCAGTAGTATGAAAGGGGGGAACACCGGGGAGCTGTTTTTT. Its protein product is CASSMKGGNTGELFF. The full variable domain, with the rest looked up from reference TRBV19 and TRBJ2-2, is DGGITQSPKYLFRKEGQNVTLSCEQNLNHDAMYWYRQDPGQGLRLIYYSQIVNDFQKGDIAEGYSVSREKKESFPLTVTSAQKNPTAFYLCASSMKGGNTGELFFGEGSRLTVL.

The genes are TRBV14 and TRBJ1-4; the D gene is possibly TRBD1 (6 bases). There are 16 residues in the CDR3. Germline loops: CDR1 SGHDN, CDR2 FVKESK. The ends were cut back, 4 bases at V and 8 bases at J, with 20 bases in the middle. Written as DNA, the CDR3 is TGTGCCAGCAGCCGCGGCCCCCCACAGGGAAGCGAAAAACTGTTTTTT. It is translated as CASSRGPPQGSEKLFF. The whole variable domain, remainder taken from reference TRBV14 and TRBJ1-4, is EAGVTQFPSHSVIEKGQTVTLRCDPISGHDNLYWYRRVMGKEIKFLLHFVKESKQDESGMPNNRFLAERTGGTYSTLKVQPAELEDSGVYFCASSRGPPQGSEKLFFGSGTQLSVL.

The chain employs TRBV6-6 and TRBJ2-3; D uncertain. CDR1 is MNHNY, CDR2 SVGAGI, per germline (reference sequence). The CDR3 consists of 14 residues. V was pared by 2 bases and J by 4 bases, with 10 bases between. CDR3 sequence (DNA): TGTGCCAGCAGTTACCCAGGACGCCCAGATACGCAGTATTTT. Its protein is CASSYPGRPDTQYF.

This chain connects TRBV5-6 to TRBJ1-1; no firm D call. The CDR3 is made up of 12 amino acids. Per germline, CDR1 SGHDT and CDR2 YYEEEE. The V end lost 1 base, the J end lost 4 bases, and 5 bases lay between the germline ends. CDR3 in amino acids: CASSLLATEAFF. In nucleotides, the CDR3 is TGTGCCAGCAGCTTGTTGGCCACTGAAGCTTTCTTT.

This sequence joins TRBV6-1 and TRBJ1-1, with a possible D match to TRBD1 (5 bases). V was cut by 1 base and J by 0 bases, with 9 bases left in between. CDR3 length: 15 residues. Germline CDR1 MNHNS, CDR2 SASEGT. This CDR3 reads CASSEVGGLNTEAFF. For the CDR3, the DNA is TGTGCCAGCAGTGAAGTGGGGGGGTTGAACACTGAAGCTTTCTTT.

This clone showed up just once. V and J are TRBV10-3 and TRBJ1-1; D remains ambiguous. CDR3 length: 16 amino acids. The germline V and J ends were trimmed by 0 bases and 0 bases, with 11 bases remaining between them. Per the germline V gene, CDR1 is ENHRY and CDR2 is SYGVKD. CDR3 protein: CAISESPLTMNTEAFF. The DNA of the CDR3 is TGTGCCATCAGTGAGTCCCCCCTGACGATGAACACTGAAGCTTTCTTT.